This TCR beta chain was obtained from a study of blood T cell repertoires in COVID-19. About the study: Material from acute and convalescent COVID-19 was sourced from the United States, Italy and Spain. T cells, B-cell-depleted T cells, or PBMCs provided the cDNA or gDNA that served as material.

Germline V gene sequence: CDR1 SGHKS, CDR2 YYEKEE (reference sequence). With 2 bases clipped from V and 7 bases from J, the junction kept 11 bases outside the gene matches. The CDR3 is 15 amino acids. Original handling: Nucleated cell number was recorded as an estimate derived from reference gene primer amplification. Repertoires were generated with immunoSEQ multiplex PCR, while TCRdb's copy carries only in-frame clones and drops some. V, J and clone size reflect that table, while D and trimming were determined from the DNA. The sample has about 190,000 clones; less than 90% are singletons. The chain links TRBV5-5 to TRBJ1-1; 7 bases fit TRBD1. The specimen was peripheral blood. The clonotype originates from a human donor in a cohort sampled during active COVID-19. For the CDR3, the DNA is TGTGCCAGCAGCTTTCTGGGGACAGCAAAAGTTGAAGCTTTCTTT. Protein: CASSFLGTAKVEAFF.